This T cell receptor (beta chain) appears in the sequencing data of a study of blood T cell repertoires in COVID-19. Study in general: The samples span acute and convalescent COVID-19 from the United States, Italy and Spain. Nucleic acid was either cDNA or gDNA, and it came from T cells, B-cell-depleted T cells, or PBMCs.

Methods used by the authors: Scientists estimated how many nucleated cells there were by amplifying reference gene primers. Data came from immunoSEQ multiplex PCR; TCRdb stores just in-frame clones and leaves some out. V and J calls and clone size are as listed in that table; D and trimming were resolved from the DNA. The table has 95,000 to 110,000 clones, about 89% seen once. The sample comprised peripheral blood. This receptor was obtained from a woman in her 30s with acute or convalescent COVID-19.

The CDR3 loop reads CASSPPGLSYEQYF. The DNA of the CDR3 is TGTGCCAGCTCACCACCGGGACTGTCATACGAGCAGTACTTC. The chain recombines TRBV18 with TRBJ2-7; D is possibly TRBD2 (6 bases). Germline CDR1 is KGHSH and CDR2 is LQKENI. Between the trimmed V and J ends, which lost 0 bases and 4 bases, there was a span of 10 bases. This CDR3 is 14 amino acids long.